The 18 T cell receptor beta chains listed next were all sequenced from one sample in a study of blood T cell repertoires in COVID-19. Libraries were prepared by immunoSEQ multiplex PCR; TCRdb keeps only in-frame clonotypes and omits some of them. The top ten hold about 14% of the sample, which has more than 30,000 clones, more than 75% seen once. Source material: peripheral blood. The receptor set was obtained from a man aged 55 to 69 with active COVID-19.

The chain combines TRBV9 with TRBJ2-3; D unresolved. The germline CDR1 and CDR2 sequences are SGDLS and YYNGEE. The CDR3 is 13 amino acids. Trimming took off 5 bases at V and 4 bases at J, with 11 bases between the two ends. CDR3 residues: CASSAGGPDTQYF. The DNA of the CDR3 is TGTGCCAGCAGTGCCGGCGGTCCAGATACGCAGTATTTT.

The CDR3 sequence is CASILTILSYEQYF. Written as DNA, the CDR3 is TGTGCCAGCATTCTGACAATACTCTCCTACGAGCAGTACTTC. The chain links TRBV6-5 to TRBJ2-7; D remains unclear. This CDR3 has 14 residues. The V gene's germline CDR1 is MNHEY and CDR2 SVGAGI. The V and J ends lost 7 bases and 0 bases respectively, with 13 bases between them.

The V and J genes are TRBV19 and TRBJ1-2, with TRBD1 matching over 7 bases. CDR1 is LNHDA, CDR2 SQIVND, per germline (reference sequence). The CDR3 runs to 13 residues. V lost 6 bases, J lost 3 bases, and 4 bases stayed unmatched. In DNA form, the CDR3 reads TGTGCCAGTAGAGGACAGGCCGACTATGGCTACACCTTC. Amino acids: CASRGQADYGYTF.

The chain joins TRBV5-5 to TRBJ1-6; 7 bases agree with TRBD1. The CDR3 consists of 13 residues. From germline, CDR1 is SGHKS and CDR2 YYEKEE (reference sequence). Trimming took 4 bases from V and 7 from J; bases not matched to a gene: 2. CDR3 residues: CASSPGGNSPLHF. Written as DNA, the CDR3 is TGTGCCAGCAGCCCAGGGGGGAATTCACCCCTCCACTTT.

The chain couples TRBV7-2 to TRBJ2-7, with TRBD2 matching over 8 bases. Germline CDR1 SGHTA, CDR2 FQGNSA. This CDR3 region has 19 residues. The ends lost 5 bases at V and 5 bases at J; junction bases unmatched: 23. CDR3: CASSPLVSISSGRANEQYF. The CDR3 DNA sequence: TGTGCCAGCAGCCCCCTCGTTAGTATCTCGAGCGGGAGAGCCAACGAGCAGTACTTC. The full variable domain, rest sourced from reference TRBV7-2 and TRBJ2-7, is GAGVSQSPSNKVTEKGKDVELRCDPISGHTALYWYRQSLGQGLEFLIYFQGNSAPDKSGLPSDRFSAERTGGSVSTLTIQRTQQEDSAVYLCASSPLVSISSGRANEQYFGPGTRLTVT.

The chain is built from TRBV3-1 (or the pseudogene TRBV3-2) and TRBJ1-6, with D possibly matching TRBD1 (5 bases). Trimming cost V 1 base and J 8 bases, with 12 bases left between them. Germline CDR1 is LGHDT and CDR2 is YNNKEL (reference sequence). The CDR3 totals 15 residues. CDR3 sequence: CASSQAATDDSPLHF. The CDR3 DNA is TGTGCCAGCAGCCAAGCCGCGACAGACGATTCACCCCTCCACTTT.

V usage is TRBV7-6 and J usage is TRBJ2-2; TRBD2 matches at 7 bases. The CDR3 spans 17 residues. V lost 1 base to trimming and J lost 6 bases; unmatched junction nucleotides: 11. CDR1 is SGHVS and CDR2 is FNYEAQ in the germline V gene. In DNA, the CDR3 is TGTGCCAGCAGCTTAGGTAGGTCCCCAGGGAGGGCCGGGGAGCTGTTTTTT. It codes for CASSLGRSPGRAGELFF. The whole variable domain, remainder taken from reference TRBV7-6 and TRBJ2-2, is GAGVSQSPRYKVTKRGQDVALRCDPISGHVSLYWYRQALGQGPEFLTYFNYEAQQDKSGLPNDRFSAERPEGSISTLTIQRTEQRDSAMYRCASSLGRSPGRAGELFFGEGSRLTVL.

The V and J genes are TRBV5-6 and TRBJ2-1, with 11 positions matching TRBD2. Germline V gene data show CDR1 as SGHDT and CDR2 as YYEEEE. The ends lost 0 bases at V and 6 bases at J; junction bases unmatched: 11. The length of the CDR3 is 18 residues. The CDR3 here is CASSLDFLGLAGGNEQFF. The CDR3 nucleotides are TGTGCCAGCAGCTTGGATTTCTTGGGTCTAGCGGGGGGCAATGAGCAGTTCTTC.

By share of the sample, this clone is medium-sized. The gene calls are TRBV7-6 and TRBJ2-2; the match to TRBD1 covers 7 bases. The germline V gene encodes CDR1 SGHVS and CDR2 FNYEAQ. The CDR3 runs to 15 residues. With 3 bases clipped from V and 5 bases from J, the junction kept 6 bases outside the gene matches. DNA for the CDR3: TGTGCCAGCAGCTTTCGTGGCAGGGGGACCGGGGAGCTGTTTTTT. The encoded protein is CASSFRGRGTGELFF.

The J gene is TRBJ2-5, the V gene TRBV5-1, with a weak D call TRBD1 (6 bases). The CDR3 runs to 13 residues. V was clipped by 2 bases and J by 5 bases, with 10 bases between them. The germline V gene encodes CDR1 SGHRS and CDR2 YFSETQ. DNA for the CDR3: TGCGCCAGCAGCTTCAGGGGAAGTGAGACCCAGTACTTC. Protein product: CASSFRGSETQYF.

The chain joins TRBV2 to TRBJ2-7; D gene unclear. Trimming stripped 6 bases from V and 2 bases from J, with 11 bases between. The CDR3 has 13 residues. Germline CDR1 is SNHLY and CDR2 is FYNNEI. DNA for the CDR3: TGTGCCAGCAGCCCCCGACGGGCCTACGAGCAGTACTTC. Encoded protein: CASSPRRAYEQYF.

This sequence joins TRBV20-1 and TRBJ1-6; 7 bases line up with TRBD1. CDR3 length equals 15 residues. Germline assignment: CDR1 DFQATT and CDR2 SNEGSKA (reference sequence). Germline trimming cut 3 bases from V and 4 bases from J; bases unmatched to any gene: 6. CDR3 DNA sequence: TGCAGTGCTAGTCCAGGGGGGCAATATAATTCACCCCTCCACTTT. It encodes CSASPGGQYNSPLHF.

This rearrangement joins TRBV25-1 to TRBJ1-2; possible D gene TRBD1, 5 bases. This CDR3 comprises 14 residues. Per germline, CDR1 MGHDK and CDR2 SYGVNS. Between the trimmed V and J ends, which lost 2 bases and 3 bases, there was a span of 10 bases. CDR3 residues: CASSEPARDYGYTF. CDR3 bases: TGTGCCAGCAGTGAACCGGCCAGGGACTATGGCTACACCTTC.

The chain is built from TRBV13 and TRBJ1-1; possibly TRBD1 for D (6 bases). Germline CDR1 is PRHDT and CDR2 is FYEKMQ (reference sequence). V gave up 5 bases and J gave up 2 bases, with 12 bases separating them. The CDR3 is made up of 14 amino acids. The chain's CDR3 is CASSTGQRNTEAFF. CDR3 DNA sequence: TGTGCCAGCAGCACTGGACAGCGCAACACTGAAGCTTTCTTT.

The CDR3 loop reads CASSLYAANRQETQYF. Here the CDR3 DNA reads TGTGCCAGCAGCTTGTACGCCGCTAACCGCCAAGAGACCCAGTACTTC. The chain links TRBV7-2 to TRBJ2-5, with D uncertain. Trimming cost V 3 bases and J 1 base, with 15 bases left between them. The germline gives CDR1 SGHTA, CDR2 FQGNSA. The CDR3 totals 16 residues. The complete variable domain, with remaining parts taken from reference TRBV7-2 and TRBJ2-5, reads GAGVSQSPSNKVTEKGKDVELRCDPISGHTALYWYRQSLGQGLEFLIYFQGNSAPDKSGLPSDRFSAERTGGSVSTLTIQRTQQEDSAVYLCASSLYAANRQETQYFGPGTRLLVL.

In nucleotides, the CDR3 is TGTGCCAGCAGTTCTGGGGCAGGGGGAGCTTTCTTT. Its protein product is CASSSGAGGAFF. V usage is TRBV12-3 or TRBV12-4 and J usage is TRBJ1-1; 7 bases match TRBD1. This CDR3 has 12 amino acids. J was trimmed by 10 bases and V by 4 bases; bases with no gene match: 6.

V gene TRBV3-1 (or the pseudogene TRBV3-2) combines with J gene TRBJ1-6, with D possibly TRBD1 on 6 matching bases. This CDR3 comprises 16 residues. Per germline, CDR1 LGHDT and CDR2 YNNKEL (reference sequence). V lost 1 base and J lost 1, with 8 bases in between. The CDR3 region is CASSQVGQSYNSPLHF. The CDR3 DNA follows: TGTGCCAGCAGCCAAGTTGGACAGTCCTATAATTCACCCCTCCACTTT.

DNA of the CDR3: TGTGCCAGCTCACCACCCGTCTTGCGAGAGACCCAGTACTTC. Translating gives CASSPPVLRETQYF. The gene calls are TRBV18 and TRBJ2-5; no clear D. This CDR3 has 14 amino acids. Germline V gives CDR1 KGHSH, CDR2 LQKENI. V was clipped by 0 bases and J by 4 bases, with 9 bases between them.